What follows are 13 T cell receptor beta chains derived from one specimen sequenced in a study of cytomegalovirus exposure and HLA in healthy donors. This PCR relied on a set of 60 Vbeta primers and 13 Jbeta primers. Sequenced by immunoSEQ multiplex PCR; TCRdb stores in-frame clones only, minus some. The table lists approximately 100,000 clones, 65% to 80% of them singletons. The sample taken for sequencing was PBMCs. Receptors originate from a woman aged 40 to 49 in good health and CMV-seronegative.

J is TRBJ2-1 and V is TRBV27, with D maybe TRBD2 (5 bases). Germline V gene data show CDR1 as MNHEY and CDR2 as SMNVEV (reference sequence). Trimming shortened V by 0 bases and J by 9 bases, and 9 bases separated the two germline ends. The CDR3 is made up of 13 amino acids. The CDR3 DNA is TGTGCCAGCAGTTTATCCCGGGGAGCTGAGCAGTTCTTC. As protein: CASSLSRGAEQFF.

This sequence joins TRBV19 and TRBJ2-6; a weak D match, TRBD1 (6 bases). This CDR3 has 14 amino acids. V lost 5 bases and J 2 bases, leaving 7 bases between the germline ends. The germline V gene has CDR1 LNHDA and CDR2 SQIVND (reference sequence). CDR3 residues: CASSSGAGANVLTF. CDR3 nucleotides: TGTGCCAGTAGTTCAGGGGCTGGGGCCAACGTCCTGACTTTC.

The rearrangement uses TRBV4-1 and TRBJ1-1; 7 nucleotides align to TRBD1. Per germline, CDR1 MGHRA and CDR2 YSYEKL. CDR3 length: 13 amino acids. V lost 11 bases to trimming and J lost 0 bases; unmatched junction nucleotides: 6. CDR3 in DNA: TGCGCCTGCTCGGGGACAGTGAACACTGAAGCTTTCTTT. Amino acid sequence: CACSGTVNTEAFF.

This chain joins TRBV11-2 and TRBJ2-1, with TRBD2 matching over 13 bases. Germline V CDR1 and CDR2: SGHAT, FQNNGV. CDR3 length: 15 amino acids. J gave up 7 bases and V 5 bases, and 5 bases lay outside the gene matches. The DNA for the CDR3 is TGTGCCAGCAGCACGACTAGCGGGAGGTTGAATGAGCAGTTCTTC. Translated, it gives CASSTTSGRLNEQFF.

The CDR3 DNA sequence: TGTGCCATCGGGGGGACAGGGGGCCTCAATGAGCAGTTCTTC. Its translation: CAIGGTGGLNEQFF. The chain combines TRBV10-3 with TRBJ2-1; 12 positions agree with TRBD1. The CDR3 length is 14 residues. Germline V gene sequence: CDR1 ENHRY, CDR2 SYGVKD. V lost 8 bases and J lost 6; bases outside the gene matches: 5.

The rearrangement joins TRBV7-9 to TRBJ2-5; D is undetermined. Trimming stripped 4 bases from V and 1 base from J, with 10 bases between. In germline, CDR1 is SEHNR, CDR2 FQNEAQ (reference sequence). CDR3 length equals 14 residues. CDR3 DNA sequence: TGTGCCAGCAGCTCCAGAAACATCCAAGAGACCCAGTACTTC. Translation: CASSSRNIQETQYF.

V gene TRBV7-8 combines with J gene TRBJ2-5; tentatively, D is TRBD2 (5 bases). Germline V gene sequence: CDR1 SGHVS, CDR2 FQNEAQ. V shed 5 bases and J shed 4 bases, with 14 bases lying between them. The CDR3 runs to 14 residues. The CDR3 sequence: CASSVRSRGETQYF. The CDR3 bases are TGTGCCAGCAGCGTAAGGAGTCGGGGAGAGACCCAGTACTTC.

The V gene is TRBV9, the J gene TRBJ1-5; D may be TRBD1 (5 bases). V was trimmed by 8 bases and J by 5 bases, leaving 17 bases between them. The CDR3 consists of 14 residues. Germline V gene sequence: CDR1 SGDLS, CDR2 YYNGEE. The CDR3 is CASGGGGPHQPQHF. The CDR3 region has the DNA TGTGCCAGTGGGGGTGGAGGGCCGCATCAGCCCCAGCATTTT.

The V gene is TRBV5-6, the J gene TRBJ1-2; a possible D gene is TRBD1 (5 bases). The CDR3 is made up of 16 amino acids. Germline V CDR1 and CDR2: SGHDT, YYEEEE. The ends were cut back, 0 bases at V and 0 bases at J, with 12 bases in the middle. DNA of the CDR3: TGTGCCAGCAGCTTGGTTACAGGCGAGGCTAACTATGGCTACACCTTC. Amino acids: CASSLVTGEANYGYTF.

This clone showed up just once. This chain uses TRBV7-9 with TRBJ2-1, with D uncertain. Germline V gene data show CDR1 as SEHNR and CDR2 as FQNEAQ (reference sequence). V dropped 5 bases and J dropped 6 bases, with 29 bases sitting between them. The CDR3 length is 19 residues. CDR3: CASSPPGERVPSDFNEQFF. The CDR3, as DNA: TGTGCCAGCAGCCCCCCCGGAGAGCGAGTCCCTTCTGACTTCAATGAGCAGTTCTTC.

A few counts support this clone. The chain recombines TRBV4-2 with TRBJ1-5; the D gene is possibly TRBD1 (6 bases). Trimming took 4 bases from V and 2 from J, leaving 15 bases between them. The CDR3 contains 16 residues. From germline, CDR1 is LGHNA and CDR2 YNFKEQ. CDR3 sequence (DNA): TGTGCCAGCAGCCCTGAGGGGACAAGGGGCAATCAGCCCCAGCATTTT. Protein sequence: CASSPEGTRGNQPQHF.

J is TRBJ1-3 and V is TRBV29-1, with 7 bases aligning to TRBD1. The V segment lost 4 bases and the J segment 7 bases; nucleotides outside the gene matches: 10. This CDR3 spans 14 amino acids. Germline loops: CDR1 SQVTM, CDR2 ANQGSEA. This chain's CDR3 is CSVAVTGVLNTIYF. The CDR3 nucleotides are TGCAGCGTTGCTGTAACAGGGGTTTTGAACACCATATATTTT. Full variable domain (remainder filled in from reference TRBV29-1 and TRBJ1-3): SAVISQKPSRDICQRGTSLTIQCQVDSQVTMMFWYRQQPGQSLTLIATANQGSEATYESGFVIDKFPISRPNLTFSTLTVSNMSPEDSSIYLCSVAVTGVLNTIYFGEGSWLTVV.

The genes are TRBV5-8 and TRBJ2-1, with unresolved D. The CDR3 loop spans 14 amino acids. Germline V gene lookup returns CDR1 SGHTS and CDR2 YDEGEE. Trimming cost V 0 bases and J 5 bases, with 9 bases left between them. The CDR3 loop is CASSLERINNEQFF. DNA of the CDR3: TGTGCCAGCAGCTTGGAGAGGATCAACAATGAGCAGTTCTTC.